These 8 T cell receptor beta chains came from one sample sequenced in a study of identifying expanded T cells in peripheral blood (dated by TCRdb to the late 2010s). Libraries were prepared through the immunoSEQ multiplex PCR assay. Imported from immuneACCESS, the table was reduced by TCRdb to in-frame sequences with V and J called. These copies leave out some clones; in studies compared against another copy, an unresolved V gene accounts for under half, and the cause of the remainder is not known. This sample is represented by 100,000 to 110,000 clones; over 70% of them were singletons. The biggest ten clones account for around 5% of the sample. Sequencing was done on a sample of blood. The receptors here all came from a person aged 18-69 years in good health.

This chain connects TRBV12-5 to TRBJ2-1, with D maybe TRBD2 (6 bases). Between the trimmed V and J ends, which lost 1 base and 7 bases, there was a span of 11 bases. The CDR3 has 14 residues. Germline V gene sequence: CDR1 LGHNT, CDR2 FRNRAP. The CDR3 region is CASGLGGKANEQFF. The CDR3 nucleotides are TGTGCTAGTGGTTTGGGCGGGAAAGCTAATGAGCAGTTCTTC.

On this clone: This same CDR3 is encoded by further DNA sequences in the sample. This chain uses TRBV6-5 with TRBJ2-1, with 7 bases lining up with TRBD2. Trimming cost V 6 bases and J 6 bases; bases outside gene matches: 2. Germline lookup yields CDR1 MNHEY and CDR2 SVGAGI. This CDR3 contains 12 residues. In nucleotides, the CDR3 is TGTGCCAGCAGCCGCGGGAGCAATGAGCAGTTCTTC. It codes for CASSRGSNEQFF.

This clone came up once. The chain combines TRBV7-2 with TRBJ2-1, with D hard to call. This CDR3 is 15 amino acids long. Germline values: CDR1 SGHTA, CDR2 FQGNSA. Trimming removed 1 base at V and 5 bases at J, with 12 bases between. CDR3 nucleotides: TGTGCCAGCAGCTTAGGGAGCAGCCGACACAATGAGCAGTTCTTC. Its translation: CASSLGSSRHNEQFF.

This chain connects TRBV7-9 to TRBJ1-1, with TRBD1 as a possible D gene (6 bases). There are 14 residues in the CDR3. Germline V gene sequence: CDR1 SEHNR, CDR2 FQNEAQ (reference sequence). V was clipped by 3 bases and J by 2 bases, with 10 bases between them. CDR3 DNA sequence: TGTGCCAGCAGCTTTGATGGGACAAACACTGAAGCTTTCTTT. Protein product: CASSFDGTNTEAFF.

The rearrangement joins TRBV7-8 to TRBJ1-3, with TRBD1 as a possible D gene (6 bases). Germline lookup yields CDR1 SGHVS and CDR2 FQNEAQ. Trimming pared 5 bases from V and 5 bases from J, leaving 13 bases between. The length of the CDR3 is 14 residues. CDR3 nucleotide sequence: TGTGCCAGCAGCAACAGGGTTTCTAGAAACACCATATATTTT. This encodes CASSNRVSRNTIYF.

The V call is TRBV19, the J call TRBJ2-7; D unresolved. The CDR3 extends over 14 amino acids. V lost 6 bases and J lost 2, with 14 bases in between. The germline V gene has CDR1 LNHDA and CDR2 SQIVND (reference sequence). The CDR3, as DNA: TGTGCCAGTAGCCAGGACCCGGCCGCCTACGAGCAGTACTTC. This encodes CASSQDPAAYEQYF.

The CDR3 loop reads CASSQAKLTGRSEKLFF. The CDR3 DNA reads as TGCGCCAGCAGCCAAGCAAAGTTGACAGGGCGCAGTGAAAAACTGTTTTTT. The rearrangement links TRBV4-3 to TRBJ1-4; the match to TRBD1 covers 7 bases. Germline V gene lookup returns CDR1 LGHNA and CDR2 YSLEER. The J segment lost 7 bases and the V segment lost 1 base, leaving 12 bases of the junction unmatched. The CDR3 is made up of 17 amino acids.

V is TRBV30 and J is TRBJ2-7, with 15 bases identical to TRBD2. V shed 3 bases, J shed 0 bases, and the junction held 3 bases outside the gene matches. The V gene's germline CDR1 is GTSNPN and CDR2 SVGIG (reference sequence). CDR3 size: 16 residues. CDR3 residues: CAWSGLAGGYSYEQYF. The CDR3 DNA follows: TGTGCCTGGAGCGGACTAGCGGGAGGGTACTCCTACGAGCAGTACTTC. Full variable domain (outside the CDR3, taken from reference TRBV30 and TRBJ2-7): SQTIHQWPATLVQPVGSPLSLECTVEGTSNPNLYWYRQAAGRGLQLLFYSVGIGQISSEVPQNLSASRPQDRQFILSSKKLLLSDSGFYLCAWSGLAGGYSYEQYFGPGTRLTVT.